The rows below give T cell receptor beta chains drawn from one sample of a study of CD8+ T cells in alopecia areata. Using immunoSEQ multiplex PCR, the repertoire was profiled, and TCRdb retains in-frame clones only, with some absent. The data contain approximately 90,000 clones, more than 65% of them seen just once; the ten biggest clones take up 17%. The specimen was CD8+ T cells sorted from blood, collected at week 44, from a patient treated with tofacitinib. Receptors originate from a human donor with alopecia areata. The CDR3 runs from the conserved cysteine through the conserved F or W.

>TRBJ2-2|14|TRBV29-1
CSATTGGNTGELFF
>TRBJ1-1|14|TRBV10-1
CASSESSGNTEAFF
>TRBJ1-4|15|TRBV7-6
CASSLAPDRVEKLFF
>TRBJ1-5|19|TRBV5-6
CASSLAEQGPEYSNQPQHF
>TRBJ1-5|15|TRBV30
CAWSSRQGSNQPQHF
>TRBJ1-4|15|TRBV29-1
CSVEYASATNEKLFF
>TRBJ1-1|16|TRBV25-1
CASSDGGWAPNTEAFF
>TRBJ2-3|14|TRBV7-6
CASGSGGRGDTQYF
>TRBJ2-3|13|TRBV5-4
CASSSRGRDTQYF
>TRBJ1-2|17|TRBV9
CASSVGVSHNEIDGYTF
>TRBJ2-7|12|TRBV10-2
CASSEGGYEQYF
>TRBJ1-5|14|TRBV2
CASSETEGNQPQHF
>TRBJ2-2|13|TRBV6-5
CASEQGHTGELFF
>TRBJ1-2|14|TRBV19
CASSMDSLNYGYTF
>TRBJ1-1|14|TRBV13
CASSLGGGNTEAFF
>TRBJ2-1|12|TRBV25-1
CASGGAYNEQFF
>TRBJ1-1|12|TRBV27
CATRARNTEAFF
>TRBJ1-2|11|TRBV30
CAWNGDYGYTF
>NA|12|TRBV29-1
CSTRQGASEQYF
>TRBJ2-7|15|TRBV7-2
CASSLYGEDWDEQYF
>TRBJ1-2|16|TRBV9
CASSVGTGSFNYGYTF
>TRBJ2-5|13|TRBV10-3
CAARKADQETQYF
>TRBJ1-1|16|TRBV29-1
CSVVAEWTGRNTEAFF
>TRBJ1-5|16|TRBV5-6
CASSLWTGSSNQPQHF
>TRBJ1-1|15|TRBV6-5
CASSYSGDSNTEAFF
>TRBJ2-2|16|TRBV6-5
CASSYSAGEYTGELFF
>TRBJ1-1|15|TRBV29-1
CSVDPSGQGLTEAFF
>TRBJ1-6|14|TRBV7-8
CASSLVIRGSPLHF
>TRBJ2-1|11|TRBV28
CASSWDNEQFF
>TRBJ2-7|14|TRBV30
CAWSGGDGTYEQYF
>TRBJ1-2|15|TRBV7-8
CASRSSGGTGYGYTF
>TRBJ1-1|12|TRBV23-1
CASSQSGVEAFF
>TRBJ1-5|15|TRBV9
CASSVEPGGDQPQHF
>TRBJ1-6|14|TRBV11-2
CASSQGQKNSPLHF
>TRBJ2-1|11|TRBV11-2
CASSFAGEQFF
>TRBJ2-7|14|TRBV27
CASSFLPGSYEQYF
>TRBJ1-1|13|TRBV4-2
CASSPDEGPEAFF
>TRBJ2-3|14|TRBV5-6
CASSLRVPTDTQYF
>TRBJ2-7|14|TRBV29-1
CSVAGGVGTYEQYF
>TRBJ1-2|13|TRBV29-1
CSASSGGMAGYTF
>TRBJ1-1|12|TRBV29-1
CSVLTGSTEAFF
>TRBJ2-1|16|TRBV4-3
CASSWTSGEIINEQFF